The clone carrying this T cell receptor (beta chain) was seen many times. These data originate in a study of regulatory T cells in long-lasting Graves disease. Specified time point: newly diagnosed GD, antithyroid drugs for less than 3 months. With RNA extracted from PBMCs as input, the TCR library was made. The CDR3 totals 15 residues. V dropped 5 bases and J dropped 5; count of bases not matched to a gene: 8. Germline V lookup: CDR1 MNHEY, CDR2 SMNVEV (reference sequence). For TCR beta, libraries came from iRepertoire HTBI primers and Arm-PCR of CDR3 regions. MiXCR, run by TCRdb on the multiplex PCR reads, gives a single entry per CDR3 protein. The sample consists of approximately 560,000 distinct CDR3 sequences, 15% to 20% of them appearing once. The data also belong to a second study, concerning T cells in Graves' hyperthyroidism and ophthalmopathy.

This sample comprised peripheral blood mononuclear cells (PBMCs), obtained at new diagnosis, from a patient treated with antithyroid drugs. This sequence originates from a man aged 18 to 29 with Graves disease. The rearrangement joins TRBV27 to TRBJ2-7; 11 bases fit TRBD2. The CDR3: CASSILAGVVHEQYF. DNA of the CDR3: TGTGCCAGCAGTATACTAGCGGGAGTAGTCCACGAGCAGTACTTC.